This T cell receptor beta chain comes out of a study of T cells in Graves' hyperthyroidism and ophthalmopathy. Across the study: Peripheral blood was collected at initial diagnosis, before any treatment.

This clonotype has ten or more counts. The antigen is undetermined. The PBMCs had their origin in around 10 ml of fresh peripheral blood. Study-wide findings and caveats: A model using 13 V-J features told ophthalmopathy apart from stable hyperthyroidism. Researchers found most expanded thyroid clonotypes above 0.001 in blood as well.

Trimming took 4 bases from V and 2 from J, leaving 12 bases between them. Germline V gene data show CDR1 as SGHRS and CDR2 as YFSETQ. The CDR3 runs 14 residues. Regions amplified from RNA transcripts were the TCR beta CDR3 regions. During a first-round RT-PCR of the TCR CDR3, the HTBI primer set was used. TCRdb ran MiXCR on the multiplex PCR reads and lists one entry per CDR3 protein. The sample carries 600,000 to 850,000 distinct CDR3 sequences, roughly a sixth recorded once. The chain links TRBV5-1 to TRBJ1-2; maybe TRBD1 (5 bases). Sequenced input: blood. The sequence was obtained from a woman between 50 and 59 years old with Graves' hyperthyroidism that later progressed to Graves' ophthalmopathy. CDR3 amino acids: CASSSGTANYGYTF. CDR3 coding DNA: TGCGCCAGCAGCAGCGGGACTGCAAACTATGGCTACACCTTC.